Below, one TCR beta chain is given with its context. The CDR3 spans 12 residues. CDR1 SQVTM and CDR2 ANQGSEA come from the germline V gene. V lost 5 bases, J lost 4 bases, and 9 bases lay in between. In the study's own analysis: Amplification with reference gene primers provided the estimates of nucleated cell counts. Generated by immunoSEQ multiplex PCR, the TCRdb table keeps only in-frame clones and is missing some. The V and J calls and clone size were taken over from that table, and D and trimming were inferred from the DNA. The sample contains 75,000 to 90,000 clones, about 82% of which appear only once. The data originate from a study of blood T cell repertoires in COVID-19. Turning to the study itself: COVID-19 samples from acute and convalescent phases originated in the United States, Italy and Spain. Sources were T cells, B-cell-depleted T cells, or PBMCs; the material itself was cDNA or gDNA.

Sequencing input: peripheral blood. This TCR came from a man aged 50-60 years with active COVID-19. The J gene is TRBJ2-1, the V gene TRBV29-1; D is unresolved. CDR3 nucleotides: TGCAGCGTTTGGAAACAGTACAATGAGCAGTTCTTC. The encoded protein is CSVWKQYNEQFF.